These 22 T cell receptor beta chains came from one sample sequenced in a study of cytomegalovirus exposure and HLA in healthy donors. Primers included in the PCR were 60 Vbeta and 13 Jbeta primers. Profiling relied on immunoSEQ multiplex PCR, and the TCRdb table lists in-frame clones only, not all of them. Among tens of thousands of clones, 70% to 75% were seen once, and the ten largest hold roughly 4.2%. Sequenced sample: PBMCs. These receptors all stem from a man in his 60s in good health and CMV-seronegative.

The chain uses TRBV29-1 and TRBJ1-1; 8 bases align to TRBD1. CDR3 length equals 15 residues. Germline V gene data show CDR1 as SQVTM and CDR2 as ANQGSEA. Trimming took 7 bases from V and 1 from J; bases not matched to a gene: 11. CDR3 nucleotide sequence: TGCAGCGCCCACGACAGGGGAGCAGGGAACACTGAAGCTTTCTTT. Protein sequence: CSAHDRGAGNTEAFF.

This clone occurred once. CDR3 nucleotides: TGTGCCAGCAGCGTAGGATTAGCGGGGGGAAGTGAGCAGTTCTTC. It specifies CASSVGLAGGSEQFF. V gene TRBV9 combines with J gene TRBJ2-1; 10 bases are a match to TRBD2. The CDR3 spans 15 residues. Unmatched junction bases numbered 6, after V lost 0 bases and J lost 9 bases. From germline, CDR1 is SGDLS and CDR2 YYNGEE.

This rearrangement joins TRBV11-2 to TRBJ1-2, with 8 bases lining up with TRBD1. The junction had 6 bases not matched to a gene; V was cut back by 5 bases and J by 1 base. Per germline, CDR1 SGHAT and CDR2 FQNNGV. CDR3 length equals 15 residues. CDR3 residues: CASSDRDRYNYGYTF. CDR3 DNA sequence: TGTGCCAGCAGCGACCGGGACAGGTATAACTATGGCTACACCTTC.

This chain links TRBV30 with TRBJ1-5; D not certain. Germline CDR1 GTSNPN, CDR2 SVGIG (reference sequence). Trimming took off 2 bases at V and 5 bases at J, with 7 bases between the two ends. The CDR3 is 12 residues long. The CDR3 DNA reads as TGTGCCTGGAGTCAAGCCGATCAGCCCCAGCATTTT. It codes for CAWSQADQPQHF.

The rearrangement joins TRBV7-6 to TRBJ2-2; 10 bases are shared with TRBD1. This CDR3 is 15 amino acids long. V lost 1 base to trimming and J lost 12 bases; unmatched junction nucleotides: 8. Looked up from germline, CDR1 is SGHVS and CDR2 is FNYEAQ. The CDR3 DNA sequence: TGTGCCAGCAGCTTAGGCATAGGGGGACAGGGGAAGCTGTTTTTT. Residues: CASSLGIGGQGKLFF.

Concerning this clone itself: The DNA is left out, because the CDR3 cannot be placed on it with certainty; the CDR3 is given as TCRdb lists it. The chain combines TRBV28 with TRBJ1-4; the table assigns TRBD1, which was not confirmed against the DNA. The CDR3 is 17 amino acids long, termini counted. Germline CDR1 reads MDHEN; CDR2 reads SYDVKM. The CDR3 sequence: CASSLVGRGSAREKPFF.

The V call is TRBV9, the J call TRBJ2-5, with a tentative D call TRBD2 (6 bases). Germline V CDR1 and CDR2: SGDLS, YYNGEE. This CDR3 spans 15 amino acids. V was clipped by 0 bases and J by 5 bases, with 14 bases between them. CDR3 in DNA: TGTGCCAGCAGCGTAGGGACGCTCCGGGAGGAGACCCAGTACTTC. As protein: CASSVGTLREETQYF.

The chain joins TRBV30 to TRBJ2-3; D possibly corresponds to TRBD2 (6 bases). In germline, CDR1 is GTSNPN, CDR2 SVGIG (reference sequence). V was trimmed by 1 base and J by 1 base, leaving 9 bases between them. The CDR3 length is 14 residues. The CDR3 DNA reads as TGTGCCTGGAGTGGGGACTTACGCACAGATACGCAGTATTTT. Translated: CAWSGDLRTDTQYF.

V and J are TRBV7-7 and TRBJ2-7; 8 positions agree with TRBD2. The trim removed 1 base at V and 5 bases at J, leaving 10 bases unmatched. The germline V gene encodes CDR1 SSHAT and CDR2 FNYEAQ (reference sequence). CDR3 length equals 16 residues. CDR3 sequence reads: CASSLGGPRGDDEQYF. CDR3 nucleotides: TGTGCCAGCAGCTTAGGCGGTCCGCGGGGGGACGACGAGCAGTACTTC. Supplemented by reference TRBV7-7 and TRBJ2-7, the full variable domain reads GAGVSQSPRYKVTKRGQDVTLRCDPISSHATLYWYQQALGQGPEFLTYFNYEAQPDKSGLPSDRFSAERPEGSISTLTIQRTEQRDSAMYRCASSLGGPRGDDEQYFGPGTRLTVT.

This sequence joins TRBV5-1 and TRBJ2-3, with 9 bases aligning to TRBD2. CDR1 SGHRS and CDR2 YFSETQ come from the germline V gene. The CDR3 is 17 residues long. The V gene end was trimmed by 4 bases and the J gene end by 1 base; junction bases not matched to a gene: 10. The CDR3 loop reads CASSRGKAGGGTDTQYF. The CDR3 DNA reads TGCGCCAGCAGCCGGGGGAAAGCGGGGGGAGGCACAGATACGCAGTATTTT.

Concerning this clone itself: The junction departs from the called germline gene at one end, perhaps through a read error. CDR3 sequence (DNA): TGTTCCAGCAGCCTGAGTGGACAGAGGGACACTGAAGCTTTCTTT. This translates into CSSSLSGQRDTEAFF. The rearrangement joins TRBV7-9 to TRBJ1-1; maybe TRBD1 (6 bases). CDR3 length: 15 residues. The germline V gene has CDR1 SEHNR and CDR2 FQNEAQ (reference sequence).

V usage is TRBV7-9 and J usage is TRBJ2-7; D is possibly TRBD2 (6 bases). Germline V CDR1 and CDR2: SEHNR, FQNEAQ (reference sequence). The CDR3 runs to 14 residues. V lost 5 bases to trimming and J lost 0 bases, with 11 bases between them. The CDR3 bases are TGTGCCAGCAGCGGGGCGGGGAGCTCCTACGAGCAGTACTTC. As protein: CASSGAGSSYEQYF.

V gene TRBV11-2 combines with J gene TRBJ2-5, with 9 positions matching TRBD2. This CDR3 is 16 amino acids long. Germline trimming cut 4 bases from V and 2 bases from J; bases unmatched to any gene: 8. Germline V gene lookup returns CDR1 SGHAT and CDR2 FQNNGV. This CDR3 reads CASSSFGSGGQETQYF. The CDR3 nucleotides read TGTGCCAGCAGCTCCTTTGGTAGCGGGGGACAAGAGACCCAGTACTTC.

This chain joins TRBV7-7 and TRBJ2-5, with unresolved D. The CDR3 has 13 residues. Germline V gene data show CDR1 as SSHAT and CDR2 as FNYEAQ (reference sequence). Trimming took off 3 bases at V and 5 bases at J, with 10 bases between the two ends. CDR3: CASSFGPRETQYF. The CDR3, as DNA: TGTGCCAGCAGCTTCGGCCCCAGGGAGACCCAGTACTTC.

This clone has more than one count but fewer than ten. The chain recombines TRBV7-9 with TRBJ1-1, with TRBD1 matching 10 bases. Germline loops: CDR1 SEHNR, CDR2 FQNEAQ (reference sequence). With V trimmed by 5 bases and J by 3 bases, 6 bases remained unmatched. The CDR3 runs 15 residues. This CDR3 reads CASSPSGTGDTEAFF. As DNA, the CDR3 is TGTGCCAGCAGCCCCTCAGGGACAGGGGACACTGAAGCTTTCTTT.

This clone was recorded once. The J gene is TRBJ1-2, the V gene TRBV30; no reliable D call. Germline CDR1 reads GTSNPN; CDR2 reads SVGIG (reference sequence). Trimming cost V 0 bases and J 10 bases, with 9 bases left between them. CDR3 length: 11 residues. CDR3 DNA sequence: TGTGCCTGGAGTGTAACCAGATACTACACCTTC. This codes for CAWSVTRYYTF.

There are a few counts of this clone. This chain joins TRBV7-8 and TRBJ2-2, with 7 positions matching TRBD1. V was clipped by 1 base and J by 3 bases; unmatched bases: 5. The germline CDR1 and CDR2 sequences are SGHVS and FQNEAQ. The CDR3 contains 16 residues. The CDR3 sequence is CASSLGGGWDTGELFF. Here the CDR3 DNA reads TGTGCCAGCAGCTTAGGAGGGGGCTGGGACACCGGGGAGCTGTTTTTT.

The chain recombines TRBV19 with TRBJ1-2; D might be TRBD1 (6 bases). The germline gives CDR1 LNHDA, CDR2 SQIVND (reference sequence). The V gene lost 7 bases and the J gene lost 8 bases, with 17 bases spanning the gap. This CDR3 comprises 13 residues. This CDR3 is CASIGAGADGYTF. The CDR3 DNA follows: TGTGCCAGTATAGGGGCGGGGGCAGACGGCTACACCTTC.

The rearrangement links TRBV5-1 to TRBJ2-2; 11 nucleotides agree with TRBD2. The germline gives CDR1 SGHRS, CDR2 YFSETQ. This CDR3 region has 16 residues. The ends lost 4 bases at V and 1 base at J; junction bases unmatched: 3. This chain's CDR3 is CASSRGLAGNTGELFF. In DNA, the CDR3 is TGCGCCAGCAGCCGCGGACTAGCGGGGAACACCGGGGAGCTGTTTTTT.

CDR3 nucleotide sequence: TGTGCCAGTAGTATAGTGGGAGGGGTAACTGAAGCTTTCTTT. Its translation: CASSIVGGVTEAFF. The chain employs TRBV19 and TRBJ1-1; a weak D match, TRBD1 (5 bases). Deletions cut 1 base from V and 5 bases from J, with 11 bases between. The germline V gene has CDR1 LNHDA and CDR2 SQIVND (reference sequence). CDR3 size: 14 residues.

The chain carries TRBV7-2 and TRBJ2-7; the match to TRBD2 covers 11 bases. The ends lost 4 bases at V and 5 bases at J; junction bases unmatched: 10. The CDR3 sequence is 16 residues long. CDR1 is SGHTA and CDR2 is FQGNSA in the germline V gene. CDR3 DNA sequence: TGTGCCAGCAGCTCCATCACTAGCGGGGGCCCCCACGAGCAGTACTTC. Amino acid sequence: CASSSITSGGPHEQYF.

The chain joins TRBV30 to TRBJ1-2; D is possibly TRBD1 (5 bases). The CDR3 is 14 amino acids. Germline CDR1 GTSNPN, CDR2 SVGIG (reference sequence). Trimming cost V 2 bases and J 7 bases, with 17 bases left between them. This CDR3 is CAWSTTGRLGGYTF. CDR3 DNA sequence: TGTGCCTGGAGTACCACAGGCCGGTTGGGTGGCTACACCTTC. Based on the CDR3 plus reference TRBV30 and TRBJ1-2, the full variable domain is SQTIHQWPATLVQPVGSPLSLECTVEGTSNPNLYWYRQAAGRGLQLLFYSVGIGQISSEVPQNLSASRPQDRQFILSSKKLLLSDSGFYLCAWSTTGRLGGYTFGSGTRLTVV.